This is a list of T cell receptor beta chains from one sample in a study of OX40 agonist ivuxolimab in advanced cancers. The method was immunoSEQ multiplex PCR; TCRdb's version includes in-frame clones alone and lacks a portion of them. The sample lists about 79,000 clones, roughly 94% occurring once. The sample consisted of CD4+ or CD8+ T cells sorted from blood, taken in a trial of the OX40 agonist ivuxolimab. The receptors derive from an adult with an advanced solid tumor such as melanoma, head and neck, liver or kidney cancer. Both conserved end residues are part of each CDR3. A D gene is named only where the DNA matches it firmly. Some rows have no size entry. The others give once, few or many, or a class for an expanded clone.

j_gene,abundance,d_gene,v_gene,CDR3aa,CDR3nt
TRBJ2-3,.,TRBD1,TRBV6-1,CASNLGTGDTDTQYF,TGTGCCAGCAACCTTGGGACAGGGGACACAGATACGCAGTATTTT
TRBJ2-5,.,.,TRBV7-6,CASSTGVTEPETQYF,TGTGCCAGCAGCACCGGGGTGACAGAACCGGAGACCCAGTACTTC
TRBJ2-7,.,.,TRBV4-1,CASSSRGGYEQYF,TGCGCCAGCAGCTCAAGGGGGGGCTACGAGCAGTACTTC
TRBJ1-3,.,.,TRBV6-5,CASRGDGSGNTIYF,TGTGCCAGCAGGGGGGATGGGTCTGGAAACACCATATATTTT
TRBJ2-2,.,.,TRBV4-2,CASSHTSTGELFF,TGTGCCAGCAGCCACACCAGCACCGGGGAGCTGTTTTTT
TRBJ1-2,.,.,TRBV4-3,CASSQGAFLEGDYGYTF,TGCGCCAGCAGCCAGGGGGCTTTCTTAGAGGGGGACTATGGCTACACCTTC
TRBJ2-5,.,TRBD2,TRBV7-9,CASSPGLAGKETQYF,TGTGCCAGCAGCCCCGGACTAGCGGGGAAAGAGACCCAGTACTTC
TRBJ2-1,.,.,TRBV25-1,CASSELAGQDNEQFF,TGTGCCAGCAGTGAGTTGGCAGGGCAGGACAATGAGCAGTTCTTC
TRBJ1-3,.,.,TRBV15,CATSRDWTVSGNTIYF,TGTGCCACCAGCAGGGATTGGACAGTCTCTGGAAACACCATATATTTT
TRBJ1-6,.,.,TRBV5-4,CASSFGVGNSPLHF,TGTGCCAGCAGCTTCGGAGTGGGGAACTCACCCCTCCACTTT
TRBJ2-1,.,.,TRBV11-2,CASSLGHGIYNEQFF,TGTGCCAGCAGCTTAGGGCACGGAATCTACAATGAGCAGTTCTTC
TRBJ1-5,once,.,TRBV7-8,CASSLRGGFLHQPQHF,TGTGCCAGCAGCCTTCGAGGGGGGTTCTTGCATCAGCCCCAGCATTTT
TRBJ1-4,.,.,TRBV6-1,CAVSGDFNEKLFF,TGTGCCGTTTCGGGTGATTTTAATGAAAAACTGTTTTTT
TRBJ2-7,.,.,TRBV7-9,CASSQDQSYEQYF,TGTGCCAGCAGTCAGGACCAGTCCTACGAGCAGTACTTC
TRBJ1-4,.,.,TRBV5-4,CASSVGEKLFF,TGTGCCAGCAGCGTGGGTGAAAAACTGTTTTTT
TRBJ2-7,.,.,TRBV4-1,CASSQAQDYYEQYF,TGCGCCAGCAGCCAAGCACAGGATTACTACGAGCAGTACTTC
TRBJ2-5,.,TRBD2,TRBV19,CASSIGLAFQETQYF,TGTGCCAGTAGTATAGGACTAGCGTTCCAAGAGACCCAGTACTTC
TRBJ2-7,.,.,TRBV7-9,CASSSRWGVGGGEQYF,TGTGCCAGCAGCTCACGCTGGGGGGTAGGTGGCGGCGAGCAGTACTTC
TRBJ2-3,.,.,TRBV30,CAWSVLLRGSTDTQYF,TGTGCCTGGAGTGTATTACTCCGGGGAAGCACAGATACGCAGTATTTT
TRBJ2-5,.,.,TRBV7-9,CASSLEQEQETQYF,TGTGCCAGCAGCTTAGAACAGGAGCAAGAGACCCAGTACTTC
TRBJ2-2,.,TRBD1,TRBV7-9,CASSSSDRGDTGELFF,TGTGCCAGCAGCTCTTCCGACAGGGGGGACACCGGGGAGCTGTTTTTT
TRBJ2-5,once,TRBD2,TRBV25-1,CASSELGLAETQYF,TGTGCCAGCAGTGAACTAGGACTAGCAGAGACCCAGTACTTC
TRBJ2-5,.,.,TRBV7-8,CASSPHRRDSEVETQYF,TGTGCCAGCAGCCCCCACAGAAGAGACTCGGAAGTAGAGACCCAGTACTTC
TRBJ2-5,.,.,TRBV5-6,CASSLAFQETQYF,TGTGCCAGCAGCTTAGCTTTTCAAGAGACCCAGTACTTC
TRBJ2-3,.,.,TRBV7-9,CASSSGFTDTQYF,TGTGCCAGCAGCTCCGGGTTCACAGATACGCAGTATTTT
TRBJ2-7,.,.,TRBV7-9,CASSLAALAGDEQYF,TGTGCCAGCAGCTTAGCCGCCCTAGCAGGCGACGAGCAGTACTTC
TRBJ2-1,.,TRBD2,TRBV7-9,CASSFTSGPSYNEQFF,TGTGCCAGCAGTTTTACTAGCGGGCCCTCCTACAATGAGCAGTTCTTC
TRBJ2-3,.,.,TRBV14,CASSPRGSPSTDTQYF,TGTGCCAGCAGCCCGAGGGGCTCTCCTAGCACAGATACGCAGTATTTT
TRBJ1-2,.,.,TRBV14,CASSQDMRNYGYTF,TGTGCCAGCAGCCAAGATATGAGAAACTATGGCTACACCTTC
TRBJ2-2,.,.,TRBV27,CASSLSAGELFF,TGTGCCAGCAGTTTATCGGCCGGGGAGCTGTTTTTT
TRBJ2-7,.,.,TRBV28,CASSRDIEEQYF,TGTGCCAGCAGTCGGGACATCGAGGAGCAGTACTTC
TRBJ2-7,.,TRBD2,TRBV4-3,CASSQDRLAGQYEQYF,TGCGCCAGCAGCCAAGATCGGCTAGCGGGCCAGTACGAGCAGTACTTC
TRBJ2-3,.,.,TRBV4-1,CASSQVRGGWTDTQYF,TGCGCCAGCAGCCAAGTAAGGGGGGGGTGGACAGATACGCAGTATTTT
TRBJ2-3,.,TRBD2,TRBV28,CASSPPGGSTDTQYF,TGTGCCAGCAGTCCGCCGGGAGGGAGCACAGATACGCAGTATTTT
TRBJ1-5,.,TRBD1,TRBV7-3,CASSCYEGQASSNQPQHF,TGTGCCAGCAGCTGCTATGAGGGACAGGCTTCGAGCAATCAGCCCCAGCATTTT
TRBJ1-2,.,.,TRBV5-1,CASMKEGGYTF,TGCGCCAGCATGAAGGAGGGTGGCTACACCTTC
TRBJ1-2,.,.,TRBV27,CASSSTGNYGYTF,TGTGCCAGCAGTTCTACAGGGAACTATGGCTACACCTTC
TRBJ1-6,.,.,TRBV7-2,CASSFLADMTSPLHF,TGTGCCAGCAGCTTTTTGGCGGACATGACTTCACCCCTCCACTTT
TRBJ2-3,.,TRBD2,TRBV4-2,CASSQEGGDTQYF,TGTGCCAGCAGCCAAGAGGGAGGGGATACGCAGTATTTT
TRBJ2-7,.,TRBD1,TRBV19,CASSFGTGNYEQYF,TGTGCCAGTAGTTTTGGGACAGGGAATTACGAGCAGTACTTC
TRBJ1-2,.,.,TRBV2,CASMRQGTYGYTF,TGTGCCAGCATGCGTCAGGGGACTTATGGCTACACCTTC
TRBJ1-1,.,.,TRBV19,CASSIAGRTEAFF,TGTGCCAGTAGTATAGCGGGGAGGACTGAAGCTTTCTTT
TRBJ2-1,.,TRBD2,TRBV4-1,CASGILAGVDNEQFF,TGCGCCAGCGGCATACTAGCGGGAGTCGACAATGAGCAGTTCTTC
TRBJ2-1,.,TRBD1,TRBV5-4,CASTYRGTGNEQFF,TGTGCCAGCACCTACAGGGGCACGGGGAATGAGCAGTTCTTC
TRBJ2-2,.,.,TRBV6-1,CASSAPRDTGELFF,TGTGCCAGCAGTGCCCCGAGGGACACCGGGGAGCTGTTTTTT
TRBJ1-4,.,.,TRBV2,CASLLGQINEKLFF,TGTGCCAGCCTTTTGGGTCAGATTAATGAAAAACTGTTTTTT
TRBJ2-1,.,TRBD1,TRBV29-1,CSVEGGQFSYNEQFF,TGCAGCGTTGAAGGGGGACAGTTTTCCTACAATGAGCAGTTCTTC
TRBJ2-7,.,.,TRBV28,CASMGGYEQYF,TGTGCCAGCATGGGGGGCTACGAGCAGTACTTC
TRBJ1-1,once,.,TRBV5-1,CASSLGGGTEAFF,TGCGCCAGCAGCTTGGGTGGGGGCACTGAAGCTTTCTTT
TRBJ2-5,.,TRBD2,TRBV5-1,CASSLGGAGGPETQYF,TGCGCCAGCAGCTTGGGCGGAGCGGGGGGGCCAGAGACCCAGTACTTC